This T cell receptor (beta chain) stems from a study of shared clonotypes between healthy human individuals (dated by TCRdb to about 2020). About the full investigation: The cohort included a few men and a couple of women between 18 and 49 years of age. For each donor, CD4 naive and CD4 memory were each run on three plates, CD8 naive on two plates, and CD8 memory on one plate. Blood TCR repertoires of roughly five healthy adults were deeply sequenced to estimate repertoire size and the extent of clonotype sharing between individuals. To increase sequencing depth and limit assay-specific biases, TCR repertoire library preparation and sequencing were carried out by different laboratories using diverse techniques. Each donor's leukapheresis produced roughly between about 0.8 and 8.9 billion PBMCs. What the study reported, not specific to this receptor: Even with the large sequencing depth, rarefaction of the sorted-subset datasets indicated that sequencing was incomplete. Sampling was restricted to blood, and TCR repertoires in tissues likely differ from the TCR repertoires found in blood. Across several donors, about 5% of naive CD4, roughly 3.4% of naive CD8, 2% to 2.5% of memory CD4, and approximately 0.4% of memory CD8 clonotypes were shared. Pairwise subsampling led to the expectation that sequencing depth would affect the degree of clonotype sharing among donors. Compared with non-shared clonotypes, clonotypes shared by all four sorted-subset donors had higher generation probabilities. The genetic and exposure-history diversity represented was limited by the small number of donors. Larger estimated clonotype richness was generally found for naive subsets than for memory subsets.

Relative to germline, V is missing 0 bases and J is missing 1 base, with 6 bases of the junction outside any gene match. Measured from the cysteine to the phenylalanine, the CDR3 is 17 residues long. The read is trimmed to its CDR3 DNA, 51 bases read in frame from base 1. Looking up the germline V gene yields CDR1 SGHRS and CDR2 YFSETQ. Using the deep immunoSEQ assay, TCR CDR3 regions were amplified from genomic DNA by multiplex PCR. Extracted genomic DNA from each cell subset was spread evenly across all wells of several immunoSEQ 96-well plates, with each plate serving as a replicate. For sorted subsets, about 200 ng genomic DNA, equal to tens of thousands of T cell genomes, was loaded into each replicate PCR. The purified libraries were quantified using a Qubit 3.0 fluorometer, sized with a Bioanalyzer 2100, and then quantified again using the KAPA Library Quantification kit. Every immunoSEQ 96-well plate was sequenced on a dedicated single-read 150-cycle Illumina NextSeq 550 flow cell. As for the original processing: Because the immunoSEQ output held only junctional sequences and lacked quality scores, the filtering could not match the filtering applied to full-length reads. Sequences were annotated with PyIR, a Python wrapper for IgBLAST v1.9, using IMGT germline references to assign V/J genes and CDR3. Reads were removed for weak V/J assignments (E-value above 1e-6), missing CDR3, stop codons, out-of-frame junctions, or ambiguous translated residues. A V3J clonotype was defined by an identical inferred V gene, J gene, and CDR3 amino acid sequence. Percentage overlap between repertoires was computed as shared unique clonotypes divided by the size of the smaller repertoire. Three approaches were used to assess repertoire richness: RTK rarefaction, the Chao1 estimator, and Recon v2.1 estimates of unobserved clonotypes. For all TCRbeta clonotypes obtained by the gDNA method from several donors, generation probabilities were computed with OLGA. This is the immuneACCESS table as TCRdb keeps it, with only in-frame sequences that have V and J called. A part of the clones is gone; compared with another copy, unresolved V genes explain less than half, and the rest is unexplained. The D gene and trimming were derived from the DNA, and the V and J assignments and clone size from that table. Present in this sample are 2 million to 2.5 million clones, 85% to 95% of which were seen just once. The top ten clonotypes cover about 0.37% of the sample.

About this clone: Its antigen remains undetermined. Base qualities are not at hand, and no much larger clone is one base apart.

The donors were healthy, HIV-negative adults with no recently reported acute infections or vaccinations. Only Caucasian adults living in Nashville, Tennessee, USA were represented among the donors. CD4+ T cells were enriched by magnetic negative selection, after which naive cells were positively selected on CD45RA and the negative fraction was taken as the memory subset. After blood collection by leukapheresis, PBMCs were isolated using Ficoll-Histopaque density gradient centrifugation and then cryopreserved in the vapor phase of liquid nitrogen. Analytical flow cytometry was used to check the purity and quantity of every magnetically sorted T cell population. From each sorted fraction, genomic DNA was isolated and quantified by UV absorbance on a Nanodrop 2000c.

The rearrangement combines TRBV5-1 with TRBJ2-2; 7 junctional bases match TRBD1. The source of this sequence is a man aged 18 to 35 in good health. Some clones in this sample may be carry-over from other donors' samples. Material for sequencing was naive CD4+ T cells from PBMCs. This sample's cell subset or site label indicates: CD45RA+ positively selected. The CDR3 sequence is CASSLARDSENTGELFF. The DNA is TGCGCCAGCAGCTTGGCCCGGGACAGCGAGAACACCGGGGAGCTGTTTTTT.